Below are 26 T cell receptor beta chains sequenced from a single sample in a study of graft-versus-host responses after intestinal transplantation. These receptors' antigens are unknown. Generated by immunoSEQ multiplex PCR, the TCRdb table keeps only in-frame clones and is missing some. The data contain about 88,000 clones, 91% of them seen just once; the ten biggest clones take up 0.3% to 0.45%. This material consisted of unstimulated CD4+ T cells sorted from spleen or lymph node cells, taken before transplant. Source of these receptors: a human donor who was the organ donor for an intestinal transplant.

V is TRBV6-1 and J is TRBJ2-7; maybe TRBD1 (6 bases). This CDR3 comprises 11 residues. Trimming shortened V by 6 bases and J by 6 bases, and 9 bases separated the two germline ends. Germline assignment: CDR1 MNHNS and CDR2 SASEGT. The CDR3, as DNA: TGTGCCAGCAGGGCAGGGGTCGAGCAGTACTTC. Its translation is CASRAGVEQYF.

The chain joins TRBV6-6 to TRBJ2-5; unclear D gene. Germline loops: CDR1 MNHNY, CDR2 SVGAGI (reference sequence). The CDR3 consists of 12 residues. Trimming pared 8 bases from V and 5 bases from J, leaving 12 bases between. The CDR3 DNA reads TGTGCCAGCCCCTACAGTGGGGAGACCCAGTACTTC. Translation: CASPYSGETQYF.

The chain links TRBV5-1 to TRBJ2-7; 9 bases map to TRBD1. Trimming removed 2 bases from V and 6 bases from J; junction bases left unmatched: 6. The CDR3 runs to 14 residues. Germline-derived CDR1 and CDR2 are SGHRS and YFSETQ. CDR3 sequence: CASSFGQGFAEQYF. For the CDR3, the DNA is TGCGCCAGCAGCTTCGGACAGGGGTTCGCCGAGCAGTACTTC. The full variable domain, completed using reference TRBV5-1 and TRBJ2-7, is KAGVTQTPRYLIKTRGQQVTLSCSPISGHRSVSWYQQTPGQGLQFLFEYFSETQRNKGNFPGRFSGRQFSNSRSEMNVSTLELGDSALYLCASSFGQGFAEQYFGPGTRLTVT.

The genes are TRBV11-3 and TRBJ2-5; TRBD2 agrees at 15 bases. Germline V lookup: CDR1 SGHNT, CDR2 YENEEA. The CDR3 is 18 residues long. The junction had 11 bases not matched to a gene; V was cut back by 5 bases and J by 4 bases. DNA for the CDR3: TGTGCCAGCAGCCTCGGACTAGCGGGGGGGCCTGTCGCAGAGACCCAGTACTTC. Residues: CASSLGLAGGPVAETQYF.

The V call is TRBV5-6, the J call TRBJ2-7; perhaps TRBD2 as D (7 bases). There are 16 residues in the CDR3. V was pared by 6 bases and J by 5 bases, with 24 bases between. Germline V CDR1 and CDR2: SGHDT, YYEEEE. The CDR3 protein is CASNLARGGYIHEQYF. As DNA, the CDR3 is TGTGCCAGCAACCTCGCTAGGGGGGGCTATATCCACGAGCAGTACTTC.

This clone was seen a few times. This chain links TRBV27 with TRBJ2-7; TRBD2 aligns across 7 bases. The CDR3 has 14 amino acids. With 3 bases clipped from V and 5 bases from J, the junction kept 7 bases outside the gene matches. Germline values: CDR1 MNHEY, CDR2 SMNVEV (reference sequence). This CDR3 reads CASSFVAGVNEQYF. The CDR3 DNA reads TGTGCCAGCAGTTTCGTGGCGGGAGTGAACGAGCAGTACTTC.

The V gene is TRBV2, the J gene TRBJ1-4; 10 bases line up with TRBD1. V was pared by 6 bases and J by 4 bases, with 2 bases of the junction left unmatched. The germline CDR1 and CDR2 sequences are SNHLY and FYNNEI. This CDR3 contains 14 residues. For the CDR3, the DNA is TGTGCCAGCAGGGGACAGGGGAATAATGAAAAACTGTTTTTT. Translated, it gives CASRGQGNNEKLFF. The whole variable domain, remainder taken from reference TRBV2 and TRBJ1-4, is EPEVTQTPSHQVTQMGQEVILRCVPISNHLYFYWYRQILGQKVEFLVSFYNNEISEKSEIFDDQFSVERPDGSNFTLKIRSTKLEDSAMYFCASRGQGNNEKLFFGSGTQLSVL.

The rearrangement joins TRBV18 to TRBJ2-1; D perhaps matches TRBD1 (5 bases). Trimming removed 6 bases from V and 6 bases from J, with 15 bases in between. CDR3 length: 14 amino acids. The germline V gene encodes CDR1 KGHSH and CDR2 LQKENI. CDR3 sequence (DNA): TGTGCCAGCTCGCAAGCAGGGTTGGGCAATGAGCAGTTCTTC. Its translation: CASSQAGLGNEQFF.

The V gene is TRBV11-3, the J gene TRBJ2-3, with 7 bases fitting TRBD2. Germline CDR1 and CDR2: SGHNT and YENEEA. The CDR3 length is 15 residues. Trimming cost V 2 bases and J 3 bases; bases outside gene matches: 5. The CDR3 nucleotides read TGTGCCAGCAGCTTAAACCCACTAGCGACAGATACGCAGTATTTT. Residues: CASSLNPLATDTQYF.

The chain employs TRBV10-2 and TRBJ1-5; TRBD1 is a possible D gene (5 bases). The length of the CDR3 is 13 residues. Germline assignment: CDR1 WSHSY and CDR2 SAAADI. Deletions cut 2 bases from V and 7 bases from J, with 9 bases between. CDR3 amino acids: CASSEGDYQPQHF. DNA of the CDR3: TGCGCCAGCAGTGAGGGGGACTACCAGCCCCAGCATTTT.

The chain joins TRBV5-4 to TRBJ2-1, with 12 bases fitting TRBD2. V was clipped by 5 bases and J by 12 bases; unmatched bases: 18. CDR1 SGHNT and CDR2 YYREEE come from the germline V gene (reference sequence). This CDR3 region has 17 residues. This chain's CDR3 is CASSLGRTSGTTAGQFF. CDR3 sequence (DNA): TGTGCCAGCAGTCTGGGGAGGACTAGCGGGACGACGGCGGGGCAGTTCTTC.

The chain employs TRBV28 and TRBJ2-4; the D gene is possibly TRBD1 (6 bases). The CDR3 totals 16 residues. Germline-derived CDR1 and CDR2 are MDHEN and SYDVKM. V lost 7 bases and J lost 4, with 20 bases in between. CDR3 amino acids: CASTVGPGAVKNIQYF. The CDR3 coding sequence is TGTGCCAGCACCGTGGGTCCAGGGGCCGTAAAAAACATTCAGTACTTC. The full variable domain, its missing parts supplied by reference TRBV28 and TRBJ2-4, is DVKVTQSSRYLVKRTGEKVFLECVQDMDHENMFWYRQDPGLGLRLIYFSYDVKMKEKGDIPEGYSVSREKKERFSLILESASTNQTSMYLCASTVGPGAVKNIQYFGAGTRLSVL.

This chain connects TRBV27 to TRBJ2-5; D is perhaps TRBD2 (5 bases). Germline V gives CDR1 MNHEY, CDR2 SMNVEV (reference sequence). The CDR3 covers 14 residues. The V end lost 7 bases, the J end lost 1 base, and 13 bases lay between the germline ends. CDR3 sequence: CASTGITAQETQYF. The CDR3, as DNA: TGTGCCAGCACCGGGATAACAGCCCAAGAGACCCAGTACTTC.

The chain is built from TRBV19 and TRBJ1-3; possibly TRBD1 for D (5 bases). Germline loops: CDR1 LNHDA, CDR2 SQIVND (reference sequence). The CDR3 sequence is 15 residues long. V was trimmed by 5 bases and J by 4 bases, leaving 15 bases between them. CDR3: CASSPQTDPGNTIYF. As DNA, the CDR3 is TGTGCCAGTAGTCCGCAGACAGATCCGGGAAACACCATATATTTT.

V is TRBV6-5 and J is TRBJ2-7; 9 nucleotides align to TRBD1. V lost 6 bases and J lost 8; bases outside the gene matches: 5. Germline assignment: CDR1 MNHEY and CDR2 SVGAGI. This CDR3 is built from 12 residues. CDR3 nucleotides: TGTGCCAGCAGCACCGGGACAGGGAAGCAGTACTTC. Protein product: CASSTGTGKQYF.

In this sample, this clone turned up a few times. The genes are TRBV6-5 and TRBJ2-7; D may be TRBD1 (5 bases). Germline CDR1 is MNHEY and CDR2 is SVGAGI. The CDR3 spans 11 residues. V was pared by 6 bases and J by 2 bases, with 5 bases between. The CDR3 sequence is CASRDTYEQYF. The CDR3 region has the DNA TGTGCCAGCAGGGACACCTACGAGCAGTACTTC.

V usage is TRBV2 and J usage is TRBJ2-2; 8 bases are a match to TRBD2. CDR1 SNHLY and CDR2 FYNNEI come from the germline V gene. CDR3 length equals 14 residues. J was trimmed by 0 bases and V by 6 bases; bases with no gene match: 0. The DNA for the CDR3 is TGTGCCAGCAGGGGACTAGCGAACACCGGGGAGCTGTTTTTT. This sequence encodes CASRGLANTGELFF.

This sequence joins TRBV7-2 and TRBJ2-7; 7 positions match TRBD1. The J segment lost 1 base and the V segment lost 2 bases, leaving 5 bases of the junction unmatched. Germline V gene data show CDR1 as SGHTA and CDR2 as FQGNSA. This CDR3 has 15 amino acids. The CDR3 spells CASSLRQDRSYEQYF. In DNA, the CDR3 is TGTGCCAGCAGCTTAAGGCAGGACAGGTCCTACGAGCAGTACTTC. Full variable domain (missing parts from reference TRBV7-2 and TRBJ2-7): GAGVSQSPSNKVTEKGKDVELRCDPISGHTALYWYRQSLGQGLEFLIYFQGNSAPDKSGLPSDRFSAERTGGSVSTLTIQRTQQEDSAVYLCASSLRQDRSYEQYFGPGTRLTVT.

The V call is TRBV15, the J call TRBJ2-2, with TRBD2 matching over 11 bases. The ends lost 1 base at V and 3 bases at J; junction bases unmatched: 1. CDR3 length: 16 amino acids. From germline, CDR1 is LNHNV and CDR2 YYDKDF (reference sequence). The CDR3 region has the DNA TGTGCCACCAGCAGAGGACTAGCGGGACACACCGGGGAGCTGTTTTTT. The encoded protein is CATSRGLAGHTGELFF.

The chain couples TRBV15 to TRBJ2-7; D is perhaps TRBD1 (5 bases). V shed 0 bases and J shed 0 bases, with 12 bases lying between them. The CDR3 runs 16 residues. CDR1 LNHNV and CDR2 YYDKDF come from the germline V gene (reference sequence). The CDR3 DNA sequence: TGTGCCACCAGCAGAGACAAGGCCGGACACTCCTACGAGCAGTACTTC. This translates into CATSRDKAGHSYEQYF. Supplemented by reference TRBV15 and TRBJ2-7, the full variable domain reads DAMVIQNPRYQVTQFGKPVTLSCSQTLNHNVMYWYQQKSSQAPKLLFHYYDKDFNNEADTPDNFQSRRPNTSFCFLDIRSPGLGDTAMYLCATSRDKAGHSYEQYFGPGTRLTVT.

The gene calls are TRBV6-5 and TRBJ2-5; D is possibly TRBD1 (7 bases). V was clipped by 9 bases and J by 7 bases, with 21 bases between them. Germline loops: CDR1 MNHEY, CDR2 SVGAGI. The CDR3 runs to 14 residues. For the CDR3, the DNA is TGTGCCAGTAACCGGGACAGAGGGCGGGGGACCCAGTACTTC. Amino acids: CASNRDRGRGTQYF.

This chain links TRBV10-3 with TRBJ2-1, with D possibly matching TRBD2 (6 bases). Trimming stripped 5 bases from V and 0 bases from J, with 17 bases between. Germline V gene lookup returns CDR1 ENHRY and CDR2 SYGVKD. The CDR3 contains 17 residues. The CDR3 sequence is CAISPQFRGSSYNEQFF. CDR3 DNA: TGTGCCATCAGTCCTCAATTCCGGGGGAGCTCCTACAATGAGCAGTTCTTC.

The CDR3 sequence: CSASLVLDYTF. DNA of the CDR3: TGCAGTGCTAGCCTAGTTCTTGACTACACCTTC. The chain is built from TRBV20-1 and TRBJ1-2; no reliable D call. The V gene's germline CDR1 is DFQATT and CDR2 SNEGSKA (reference sequence). The V and J ends lost 3 bases and 10 bases respectively, with 12 bases between them. CDR3 size: 11 residues.

This chain links TRBV7-3 with TRBJ2-5, with TRBD2 matching 9 bases. J gave up 2 bases and V 4 bases, and 2 bases lay outside the gene matches. Germline values: CDR1 SGHTA, CDR2 FQGTGA. This CDR3 is 14 amino acids long. CDR3 DNA sequence: TGTGCCAGCAGCTGGGCGGGGGGGCAAGAGACCCAGTACTTC. Protein: CASSWAGGQETQYF.

This clone showed up just once. The gene calls are TRBV15 and TRBJ2-5; 9 bases are shared with TRBD1. Trimming at V came to 4 bases and at J to 5 bases, leaving 14 bases not matched to a gene. CDR1 and CDR2 from the germline V gene are LNHNV and YYDKDF (reference sequence). The CDR3 is 17 residues long. The CDR3 spells CATSMRGQGPRRETQYF. The CDR3 DNA follows: TGTGCCACCAGCATGCGAGGACAGGGGCCTCGAAGGGAGACCCAGTACTTC.

J is TRBJ1-5 and V is TRBV25-1; 7 bases align to TRBD1. Germline trimming cut 6 bases from V and 1 base from J; bases unmatched to any gene: 0. Germline V gives CDR1 MGHDK, CDR2 SYGVNS. This CDR3 is 13 amino acids long. The CDR3 spells CASRQGSNQPQHF. CDR3 nucleotides: TGTGCCAGCAGACAGGGGAGCAATCAGCCCCAGCATTTT. Full variable domain (outside the CDR3, taken from reference TRBV25-1 and TRBJ1-5): EADIYQTPRYLVIGTGKKITLECSQTMGHDKMYWYQQDPGMELHLIHYSYGVNSTEKGDLSSESTVSRIRTEHFPLTLESARPSHTSQYLCASRQGSNQPQHFGDGTRLSIL.